The 14 T cell receptor beta chains in this list originate from one sample, sequenced in a study of shared clonotypes between healthy human individuals. TCRdb's copy holds only in-frame clones and misses some; the assay was immunoSEQ multiplex PCR. The data hold 1.5 million to 1.9 million clones, with under 99% observed a single time. The sequenced sample consisted of naive CD4+ T cells sorted from blood. Stated subset: CD45RA+ positively selected. These receptors were taken from a man aged 25 to 45 in good health.

The chain is built from TRBV27 and TRBJ2-1; 9 positions match TRBD2. Losses at the gene ends were 6 bases for V and 0 bases for J; bases not matched to a gene: 12. This CDR3 is 18 amino acids long. CDR1 is MNHEY, CDR2 SMNVEV, per germline (reference sequence). CDR3 in amino acids: CASSLVSGRTSSYNEQFF. In DNA form, the CDR3 reads TGTGCCAGCAGCCTAGTCAGCGGGAGGACGAGCTCCTACAATGAGCAGTTCTTC.

This clone showed up just once. The CDR3 loop is CASSSSPGQGLETQYF. CDR3 DNA sequence: TGTGCCAGCAGTTCCTCCCCGGGACAGGGGCTTGAGACCCAGTACTTC. V usage is TRBV28 and J usage is TRBJ2-5; 10 positions match TRBD1. CDR1 and CDR2 from the germline V gene are MDHEN and SYDVKM. CDR3 length equals 16 residues. Trimming at V came to 4 bases and at J to 5 bases, leaving 10 bases not matched to a gene.

This rearrangement joins TRBV2 to TRBJ2-1; 15 nucleotides align to TRBD2. CDR1 is SNHLY and CDR2 is FYNNEI in the germline V gene. Trimming cost V 6 bases and J 1 base; bases outside gene matches: 4. The CDR3 loop spans 17 amino acids. CDR3: CASSDGTSGRSYNEQFF. The CDR3 bases are TGTGCCAGCAGCGATGGGACTAGCGGGAGGTCCTACAATGAGCAGTTCTTC. The variable domain in full, with the rest retrieved from reference TRBV2 and TRBJ2-1, is EPEVTQTPSHQVTQMGQEVILRCVPISNHLYFYWYRQILGQKVEFLVSFYNNEISEKSEIFDDQFSVERPDGSNFTLKIRSTKLEDSAMYFCASSDGTSGRSYNEQFFGPGTRLTVL.

About this clone itself: The same CDR3 also results from other DNA sequences found in this sample. The chain has TRBV15 and TRBJ2-7, with a tentative D call TRBD2 (5 bases). The CDR3 is made up of 12 amino acids. Looked up from germline, CDR1 is LNHNV and CDR2 is YYDKDF (reference sequence). Trimming removed 3 bases at V and 6 bases at J, with 9 bases between. This chain's CDR3 is CATSRARGEQYF. CDR3 DNA sequence: TGTGCCACCAGCAGGGCCCGGGGCGAGCAGTACTTC.

DNA of the CDR3: TGTGCCAGTAGTATTCTAACAGGGGTTGAAGCTTTCTTT. Translated: CASSILTGVEAFF. The V and J genes are TRBV19 and TRBJ1-1; 7 bases fit TRBD1. The CDR3 is 13 amino acids. The junction had 5 bases not matched to a gene; V was cut back by 3 bases and J by 7 bases. Germline lookup yields CDR1 LNHDA and CDR2 SQIVND (reference sequence).

Remarks on this clone: At the DNA level, this CDR3 is encoded by other sequences in the same sample as well. This rearrangement joins TRBV5-1 to TRBJ2-5; perhaps TRBD2 as D (6 bases). This CDR3 comprises 13 residues. The germline V and J ends were trimmed by 2 bases and 5 bases, with 10 bases remaining between them. Germline V gene sequence: CDR1 SGHRS, CDR2 YFSETQ. The CDR3 loop reads CASSLTGAETQYF. For the CDR3, the DNA is TGCGCCAGCAGCTTAACGGGAGCGGAGACCCAGTACTTC.

The V gene is TRBV15, the J gene TRBJ2-1; D possibly corresponds to TRBD2 (5 bases). V lost 5 bases and J 6 bases, leaving 17 bases between the germline ends. This CDR3 comprises 15 residues. Germline CDR1 LNHNV, CDR2 YYDKDF (reference sequence). The CDR3 DNA follows: TGTGCCACCAGCTATCCCGGGAAAAAGTTCAATGAGCAGTTCTTC. It encodes CATSYPGKKFNEQFF.

The V gene is TRBV21-1, the J gene TRBJ2-2; the D call in the table, TRBD1, was not verified against the DNA. TRBV21-1 constitutes a pseudogene. The CDR3 is 18 amino acids. The CDR3 DNA reads TGTGCCAGCAGCAACCCGGGACAGTACGCGACGTACGAAGGGGAGCTGTTTTTT. Translated: CASSNPGQYATYEGELFF.

This clone was seen just once. The chain recombines TRBV5-1 with TRBJ2-2; 8 nucleotides match TRBD1. The junction had 4 bases not matched to a gene; V was cut back by 0 bases and J by 0 bases. In germline, CDR1 is SGHRS, CDR2 YFSETQ. The CDR3 has 17 residues. CDR3 sequence: CASSLEGTGANTGELFF. The CDR3 bases are TGCGCCAGCAGCTTGGAGGGGACAGGCGCGAACACCGGGGAGCTGTTTTTT.

V and J are TRBV30 and TRBJ1-2; 7 bases are a match to TRBD1. V lost 1 base and J lost 3; bases outside the gene matches: 5. CDR3 size: 14 residues. Germline assignment: CDR1 GTSNPN and CDR2 SVGIG (reference sequence). The CDR3 loop is CAWSGDRTDYGYTF. In DNA, the CDR3 is TGTGCCTGGAGTGGGGACAGAACGGACTATGGCTACACCTTC.

Concerning this clone: Other nucleotide sequences from this sample produce the same CDR3. The chain couples TRBV18 to TRBJ2-2; 10 nucleotides agree with TRBD2. The CDR3 runs to 16 residues. Germline assignment: CDR1 KGHSH and CDR2 LQKENI. V lost 6 bases, J lost 0 bases, and 4 bases stayed unmatched. CDR3 coding DNA: TGTGCCAGCTCCCAACTAGCGGGGACGAACACCGGGGAGCTGTTTTTT. As protein: CASSQLAGTNTGELFF.

The count of this clone is one. The CDR3 DNA reads TGTGCCAGCAGCTTATTGCGGGAGGGTGAAGATACGCAGTATTTT. Its protein product is CASSLLREGEDTQYF. The chain recombines TRBV7-2 with TRBJ2-3; 9 bases are a match to TRBD2. In germline, CDR1 is SGHTA, CDR2 FQGNSA. V shed 2 bases, J shed 5 bases, and the junction held 5 bases outside the gene matches. The CDR3 has 15 amino acids.

The gene calls are TRBV28 and TRBJ1-2, with 9 bases aligning to TRBD1. The length of the CDR3 is 16 residues. The V gene's germline CDR1 is MDHEN and CDR2 SYDVKM. The junction had 13 bases not matched to a gene; V was cut back by 5 bases and J by 6 bases. The CDR3 sequence: CASSLIIPGTGNGYTF. CDR3 DNA sequence: TGTGCCAGCAGTCTAATAATACCCGGGACAGGGAATGGCTACACCTTC.

The chain links TRBV28 to TRBJ2-7; 13 nucleotides line up with TRBD2. CDR1 is MDHEN, CDR2 SYDVKM, per germline. There are 16 residues in the CDR3. The ends lost 6 bases at V and 5 bases at J; junction bases unmatched: 10. The DNA of the CDR3 is TGTGCCAGCAGCAAGACTAGCGGGAGGCTTCGCGACGAGCAGTACTTC. It yields the protein CASSKTSGRLRDEQYF. The whole variable domain, filled in from reference TRBV28 and TRBJ2-7, reads DVKVTQSSRYLVKRTGEKVFLECVQDMDHENMFWYRQDPGLGLRLIYFSYDVKMKEKGDIPEGYSVSREKKERFSLILESASTNQTSMYLCASSKTSGRLRDEQYFGPGTRLTVT.